This TCR beta chain emerged from a study of OX40 agonist ivuxolimab in advanced cancers. CDR1 and CDR2 from the germline V gene are SQVTM and ANQGSEA. The CDR3 contains 13 residues. Trimming pared 0 bases from V and 4 bases from J, leaving 9 bases between. Profiled with immunoSEQ multiplex PCR; TCRdb holds only in-frame clones, not every one. The profile covers about 59,000 clones, with around 93% appearing a single time and approximately 23% taken by the ten largest. This specimen was CD4+ or CD8+ T cells sorted from blood, taken in a trial of the OX40 agonist ivuxolimab. The sequence was collected from an adult with an advanced solid tumor such as melanoma, head and neck, liver or kidney cancer. V gene TRBV29-1 combines with J gene TRBJ1-2; tentative D call: TRBD1 (5 bases). In nucleotides, the CDR3 is TGCAGCGTTGAAGATCGGGACGGCTATGGCTACACCTTC. Translated, it gives CSVEDRDGYGYTF.